This T cell receptor (beta chain) stems from a study of blood T cell repertoires in COVID-19. In the study overall: Acute and convalescent COVID-19 specimens originated in the United States, Italy and Spain.

TCRdb's table, derived via immunoSEQ multiplex PCR, lists solely in-frame clones and lacks some. The profile covers 300,000 to 400,000 clones, with around 91% appearing a single time and around 3.5% taken by the ten largest. Germline V gene sequence: CDR1 SQVTM, CDR2 ANQGSEA. The V gene lost 4 bases and the J gene lost 2 bases, with 8 bases spanning the gap. The CDR3 spans 12 residues. The clonotype comes from a woman aged 18 to 35 who had recovered from COVID-19. This rearrangement joins TRBV29-1 to TRBJ1-2, with D perhaps TRBD1 (5 bases). The material sequenced was peripheral blood. The CDR3 DNA reads as TGCAGCGTTGGGGGCAGAAACTATGGCTACACCTTC. Its translation: CSVGGRNYGYTF. The entire variable domain, with the rest obtained from reference TRBV29-1 and TRBJ1-2, is as follows: SAVISQKPSRDICQRGTSLTIQCQVDSQVTMMFWYRQQPGQSLTLIATANQGSEATYESGFVIDKFPISRPNLTFSTLTVSNMSPEDSSIYLCSVGGRNYGYTFGSGTRLTVV.